This TCR beta chain was recorded in a study of radiation and T cells in renal cell carcinoma. The CDR3 sequence is 16 residues long. In germline, CDR1 is SGHRS, CDR2 YFSETQ. Trimming at V came to 2 bases and at J to 8 bases, leaving 13 bases not matched to a gene. Assay: immunoSEQ multiplex PCR; the TCRdb copy retains only in-frame clones and omits some. The sample consists of more than 60,000 clones, 75% to 90% of them appearing once. Study-level results: Baseline intratumoral clonotype presence is unknown without pretreatment biopsies. In blood, top tumor clones expanded by 2 weeks, shrinking by 4.

Time point here: blood 4 weeks post-SBRT, at nephrectomy. Specified treatment: 15 Gy SBRT to primary tumor, nephrectomy 4 weeks later. Nephrectomy followed 15 Gy stereotactic body radiation by 4 weeks. The patient's renal cell carcinoma had clear cell pathology. With regard to this clone: Its target is not known.

This TCR came from a woman aged 55-69 years with renal cell carcinoma. This specimen consisted of blood, obtained from a patient whose treatment included radiotherapy and nephrectomy. V and J are TRBV5-1 and TRBJ2-3, with 8 bases fitting TRBD1. The CDR3: CASSLLTGAPEGTQYF. The CDR3 nucleotides are TGCGCCAGCAGCTTATTGACAGGGGCACCAGAGGGTACGCAGTATTTT.